These T cell receptor beta chains were read from a single sample in a study of cytomegalovirus exposure and HLA in healthy donors. Produced via immunoSEQ multiplex PCR; TCRdb's table is partial and in-frame only. The table shows 150,000 to 200,000 clones, with roughly 80% occurring only once. The material sequenced was PBMCs. These receptors were taken from a woman aged 30 to 39 in good health and CMV-seropositive. Both conserved end residues are trimmed from each CDR3.

J,V,CDR3
TRBJ2-7,TRBV13,ASSLDRNSYEQY
TRBJ2-7,TRBV6-1,ASSVEGYEQY
TRBJ1-1,TRBV6-1,ASSQTVVNTEAF
TRBJ1-1,TRBV6-5,ASSEQVPNTEAF
TRBJ1-6,TRBV11-1,ASSLIRQGSPLH
TRBJ2-1,TRBV10-1,ASSEKLAGNEQF
TRBJ2-7,TRBV15,ATRRGGGPLEEQY
-,TRBV28,ASSLPREIGGYEQY
TRBJ1-2,TRBV6-5,ASSYSGEEGYT
TRBJ2-3,TRBV5-1,ASRQAGGRADTQY
TRBJ1-6,TRBV4-1,ASSQEGGGSPLH
TRBJ1-1,TRBV15,ATSRGRGRIDTEAF
TRBJ1-5,TRBV7-9,ASSLSGNNQPQH
TRBJ1-5,TRBV28,ASSLGTGYQPQH
TRBJ1-5,TRBV11-2,ASSEDTFSNQPQH
TRBJ1-1,TRBV27,ASKPLTAENTEAF
TRBJ2-1,TRBV2,ASGVAGDEQF
TRBJ1-1,TRBV6-1,ASSEPSYQGVGWDTEAF
TRBJ2-7,TRBV6-1,ANNKTTYEQY
TRBJ1-1,TRBV10-3,AISESGTANTEAF
TRBJ1-1,TRBV7-2,ASSLDGGNTEAF
TRBJ1-5,TRBV15,ATSRGGNSNQPQH
TRBJ2-1,TRBV28,ASSHQASGRNEQF
TRBJ2-7,TRBV27,ASSFRGDEQY
TRBJ1-1,TRBV19,ASSLTGMNTEAF
TRBJ2-2,TRBV7-6,ASSFLKGRADTGELF
TRBJ2-7,TRBV7-9,ASSLATGTGETYEQY
TRBJ1-2,TRBV7-9,ASSFGTDYGYT
TRBJ2-2,TRBV11-2,ASSISNGHRNTGELF
TRBJ2-7,TRBV19,ASSPTGYEQY
TRBJ2-7,TRBV11-2,ASSLDYSGNYEQY
TRBJ1-5,TRBV7-9,ASSLAGAISDPQH
TRBJ1-5,TRBV19,ASSISGGGNQPQH
TRBJ1-5,TRBV15,ATSSGILRQPQH
TRBJ2-3,TRBV4-2,ASSQEGLSTDTQY
TRBJ1-1,TRBV7-9,ASSLDSGFAEAF
TRBJ2-3,TRBV7-2,ASSLQGSVSSTDTQY
TRBJ2-1,TRBV15,ASTGTSGDSYNEQF
TRBJ2-1,TRBV9,ASRPGLAGNEQF
TRBJ2-5,TRBV2,ASSEALRATRGTQY
-,TRBV6-1,ASSVLPLSGRGYEQY
TRBJ1-3,TRBV18,ASSAGTGGAKGNTIY
TRBJ1-6,TRBV5-1,ASSVTGTADSPLH